Described below is a single T cell receptor beta chain sequence and its context. Its antigen is not known. The CDR3 covers 17 residues. Trimming at V came to 7 bases and at J to 2 bases, leaving 10 bases not matched to a gene. Germline values: CDR1 SGHRS, CDR2 YFSETQ. Some clones are missing from TCRdb's copy, which holds only in-frame ones; the method was immunoSEQ multiplex PCR. The sample records tens of thousands of clones, roughly 71% being singletons. During colonoscopy, one to two rectal pinch biopsies were collected. Before the diagnostic colonoscopy, ulcerative colitis patients were free of immunosuppressive medication. This sample was included in a study of pediatric ulcerative colitis. General study results and limits: Rectal repertoires separated controls, mild-moderate and acute severe colitis. Compared with controls, ulcerative colitis showed greater blood-rectum clone sharing. A couple of rectal CDR3 clonotypes occurred in all ulcerative colitis patients.

This sequence was found in a boy aged 5-17 years with severe ulcerative colitis. Input material: gut tissue. The rearrangement links TRBV5-1 to TRBJ2-1, with TRBD1 identical over 12 bases. The CDR3: CASSGQGAGGPYNEQFF. The DNA for the CDR3 is TGCGCCAGCTCGGGACAGGGGGCTGGGGGGCCCTACAATGAGCAGTTCTTC.